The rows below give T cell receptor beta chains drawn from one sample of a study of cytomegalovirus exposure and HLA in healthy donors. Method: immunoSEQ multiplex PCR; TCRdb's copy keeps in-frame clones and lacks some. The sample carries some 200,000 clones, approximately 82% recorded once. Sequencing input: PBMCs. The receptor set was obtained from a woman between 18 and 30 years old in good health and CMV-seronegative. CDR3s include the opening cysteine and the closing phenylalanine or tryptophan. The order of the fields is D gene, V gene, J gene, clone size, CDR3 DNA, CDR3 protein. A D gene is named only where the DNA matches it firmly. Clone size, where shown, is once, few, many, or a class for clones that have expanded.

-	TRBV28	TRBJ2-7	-	TGTGCCAGCAGACCTGGGGCAGGGAAATACGAGCAGTACTTC	CASRPGAGKYEQYF
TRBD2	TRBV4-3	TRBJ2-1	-	TGCGCCAGCAGCCCCGGGCGGGGGGGCAATGAGCAGTTCTTC	CASSPGRGGNEQFF
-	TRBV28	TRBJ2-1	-	TGTGCCAGCAGTTTTCTGTTAGCGGCCTACAATGAGCAGTTCTTC	CASSFLLAAYNEQFF
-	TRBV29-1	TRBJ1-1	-	TGCAGCGTTGCCCCCCTTACAAACACTGAAGCTTTCTTT	CSVAPLTNTEAFF
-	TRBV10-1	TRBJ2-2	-	TGCGCCAGCAGGTCCGACGGATCGAACACCGGGAAGCTGTTTTTT	CASRSDGSNTGKLFF
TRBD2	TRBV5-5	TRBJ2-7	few	TGTGCCAGCAGCTTGGGCGGACTAGCGGGCTACGAGCAGTACTTC	CASSLGGLAGYEQYF
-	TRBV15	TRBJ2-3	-	TGTGCCACCAGCAGAGGTACGGACTCTAGCACAGATACGCAGTATTTT	CATSRGTDSSTDTQYF
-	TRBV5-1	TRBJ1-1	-	TGCGCCAGCAGCTTAGGACAGACGAACACTGAAGCTTTCTTT	CASSLGQTNTEAFF
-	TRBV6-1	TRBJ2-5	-	TGTGCCAGCAGGCAGGGGTCTGTGGGGGAGACCCAGTACTTC	CASRQGSVGETQYF
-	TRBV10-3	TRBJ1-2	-	TGTGCCAGTAAACGCGCAGAGGACTATGGCTACACCTTC	CASKRAEDYGYTF
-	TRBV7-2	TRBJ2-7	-	TGTGCCAGCAGCCTTGGGACTTCAAGCTATAGTTACGAGCAGTACTTC	CASSLGTSSYSYEQYF
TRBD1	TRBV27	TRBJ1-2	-	TGTGCCAGCAGCCTGATCGGGACAGGGGGGGGTAACTATGGCTACACCTTC	CASSLIGTGGGNYGYTF
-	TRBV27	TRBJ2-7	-	TGTGCCAGCAGTCCTTCGGGGACCTACGAGCAGTACTTC	CASSPSGTYEQYF
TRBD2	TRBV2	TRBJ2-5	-	TGTGCCAGCAGTGAGGCTAGCGGACAAGAGACCCAGTACTTC	CASSEASGQETQYF
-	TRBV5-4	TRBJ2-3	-	TGTGCCAGCAGATCAGGGGTAACAAGCACAGATACGCAGTATTTT	CASRSGVTSTDTQYF
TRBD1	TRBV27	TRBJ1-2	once	TGTGCCAGCAGACGGGACAGGGGAATAGACTATGGCTACACCTTC	CASRRDRGIDYGYTF
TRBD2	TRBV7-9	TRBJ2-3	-	TGTGCCAGCAGCCCGAGCCTAGCGGGAGGTCTAGATACGCAGTATTTT	CASSPSLAGGLDTQYF
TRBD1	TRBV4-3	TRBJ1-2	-	TGCGCCAGCAGCCAGCTGGACAGGTCGGGCTACACCTTC	CASSQLDRSGYTF
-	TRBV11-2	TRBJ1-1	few	TGTGCCGGCAGCTTAGATCTGGGGCAGAACACTGAAGCTTTCTTT	CAGSLDLGQNTEAFF
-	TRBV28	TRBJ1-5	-	TGTGCCAGCAGTTTAACAGGGAGCAATCAGCCCCAGCATTTT	CASSLTGSNQPQHF
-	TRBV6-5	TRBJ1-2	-	TGTGCCAGCAGCCTCAGGGTTGGGTATGGCTACACCTTC	CASSLRVGYGYTF
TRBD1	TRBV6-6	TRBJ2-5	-	TGTGCCAGCAGACGGACAGGGAGGTACCAAGAGACCCAGTACTTC	CASRRTGRYQETQYF
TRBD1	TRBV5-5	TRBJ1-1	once	TGTGCCAGCAGCTATCCGGGACAGGGATCCACTGAAGCTTTCTTT	CASSYPGQGSTEAFF
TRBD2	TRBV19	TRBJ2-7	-	TGTGCCAGTAGTACGGCGGGAGTATCATACGAGCAGTACTTC	CASSTAGVSYEQYF
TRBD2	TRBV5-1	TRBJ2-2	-	TGCGCCAGCAGCTTGGTGGCCCCAACTAGCGGGAGAGCCACCGGGGAGCTGTTTTTT	CASSLVAPTSGRATGELFF
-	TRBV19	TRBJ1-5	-	TGTGCCAGTAGTAAGGAAGTGGGGCAGCATCAGCCCCAGCATTTT	CASSKEVGQHQPQHF
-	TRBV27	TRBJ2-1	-	TGTGCCAGCAGTTTAAGGGGACGGGGGATTTACAATGAGCAGTTCTTC	CASSLRGRGIYNEQFF
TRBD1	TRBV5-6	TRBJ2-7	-	TGTGCCAGCAGCTCCCCAGAACCGGGACAGGGGATCCCCTACGAGCAGTACTTC	CASSSPEPGQGIPYEQYF